This TCR beta chain originates from a study of T cells expressing NK-cell markers. The overall study: Sorted T-cell subsets CD3+CD56+NKG2C+, CD3+CD56+NKG2C- and CD3+CD56-NKG2C+ were TCR beta-sequenced.

One entry per CDR3 protein, without DNA, is what TCRdb gives after re-calling the 5' RACE reads. This sample's table reports approximately 550,000 distinct CDR3 sequences. The CDR3 has 14 amino acids. This clonotype was sampled from a man younger than 35 in good health. Material for sequencing was blood T cells: a sorted CD56 or NKG2C T cell subset, CD4+ or CD8+ T cells, or bulk PBMC T cells (not recorded which). This chain uses TRBV12-3 or TRBV12-4 with TRBJ2-7; TCRdb selects TRBD1, and the lack of DNA leaves this call unchecked. The CDR3 protein is CASSLEDSTYEQYF.